The next 11 T cell receptor beta chains were all read from a single sample in a study of vaccination effects on CD4 cells after COVID-19. Sequencing was performed with immunoSEQ multiplex PCR; in TCRdb, only in-frame clones are kept and a portion is missing. The repertoire consists of fewer than 60,000 clones, with under 85% occurring once and the leading ten covering about 4.5%. These receptors have no identified antigens. CD4+ T cells were isolated after around ten days of culture. Of the BNT162b2 and mRNA-1273 vaccines, participants received two doses of one or the other. The sequencing here drew on CD4+ T cells from PBMCs cultured without peptide, taken after COVID-19 vaccination. All receptors come from a human donor who received a COVID-19 vaccine.

The chain has TRBV11-3 and TRBJ1-2; a weak D match, TRBD1 (5 bases). Germline V CDR1 and CDR2: SGHNT, YENEEA. V was clipped by 6 bases and J by 5 bases, with 19 bases between them. CDR3 length equals 15 residues. The chain's CDR3 is CASRMPGPAKYGYTF. The CDR3, as DNA: TGTGCCAGCAGGATGCCGGGACCTGCCAAGTATGGCTACACCTTC.

The genes are TRBV27 and TRBJ2-2; 13 bases map to TRBD2. CDR3 length equals 19 residues. Germline assignment: CDR1 MNHEY and CDR2 SMNVEV (reference sequence). V was pared by 7 bases and J by 3 bases, with 14 bases of the junction left unmatched. This CDR3 is CASTHQRTSGSPDTGELFF. As DNA, the CDR3 is TGTGCCAGCACCCATCAAAGGACTAGCGGGAGTCCGGACACCGGGGAGCTGTTTTTT.

In nucleotides, the CDR3 is TGCGCCAGCAGCTTTTCATCAGGCGGGGCATCCCTCTATGGCTACACCTTC. Protein product: CASSFSSGGASLYGYTF. The chain combines TRBV5-1 with TRBJ1-2; a weak D match, TRBD1 (5 bases). CDR1 and CDR2 (germline): SGHRS, YFSETQ. V dropped 2 bases and J dropped 4 bases, with 21 bases sitting between them. CDR3 length equals 17 residues.

This chain links TRBV7-6 with TRBJ1-4; maybe TRBD1 (6 bases). V lost 0 bases and J lost 8, with 16 bases in between. The CDR3 consists of 16 residues. Looked up from germline, CDR1 is SGHVS and CDR2 is FNYEAQ. The CDR3 sequence is CASSLALTWGREKLFF. CDR3 DNA sequence: TGTGCCAGCAGCTTAGCGCTCACGTGGGGGCGAGAAAAACTGTTTTTT.

There are a few counts of this clone. The genes are TRBV3-1 (or the pseudogene TRBV3-2) and TRBJ1-2; a weak D match, TRBD1 (5 bases). Germline V gene sequence: CDR1 LGHDT, CDR2 YNNKEL (reference sequence). The CDR3 spans 17 residues. Trimming left V 0 bases short and J 3 bases short, with 17 bases between. The CDR3 reads CASSQERGLLVDYGYTF. For the CDR3, the DNA is TGTGCCAGCAGCCAAGAACGGGGCCTGTTGGTCGACTATGGCTACACCTTC.

The V and J genes are TRBV19 and TRBJ1-1; D is uncertain. Germline V CDR1 and CDR2: LNHDA, SQIVND (reference sequence). V lost 2 bases to trimming and J lost 5 bases, with 9 bases between them. This CDR3 is 13 amino acids long. The CDR3 reads CASSINRGTEAFF. The DNA for the CDR3 is TGTGCCAGTAGTATAAATCGGGGAACTGAAGCTTTCTTT.

V is TRBV28 and J is TRBJ1-4, with TRBD1 matching 9 bases. CDR1 is MDHEN and CDR2 is SYDVKM in the germline V gene. V lost 7 bases, J lost 3 bases, and 6 bases stayed unmatched. The length of the CDR3 is 15 residues. The CDR3 bases are TGTGCCAGCAACGACAGGGGGTTAGCTAATGAAAAACTGTTTTTT. This codes for CASNDRGLANEKLFF.

The chain uses TRBV27 and TRBJ2-7; D possibly corresponds to TRBD1 (6 bases). V was pared by 4 bases and J by 2 bases, with 12 bases between. Germline V CDR1 and CDR2: MNHEY, SMNVEV (reference sequence). The CDR3 loop spans 14 amino acids. The CDR3: CASSSTEGAYEQYF. The CDR3 DNA follows: TGTGCCAGCAGTTCCACCGAGGGGGCCTACGAGCAGTACTTC.

The V and J genes are TRBV7-2 and TRBJ2-6, with 8 bases that match TRBD2. J lost 1 base, V lost 7 bases, and 12 bases had no gene match. Per germline, CDR1 SGHTA and CDR2 FQGNSA. This CDR3 region has 18 residues. CDR3 nucleotide sequence: TGTGCCAGCACCCGGGGGGGACTATTCGCTTCTGGGGCCAACGTCCTGACTTTC. The encoded protein is CASTRGGLFASGANVLTF.

This chain joins TRBV27 and TRBJ1-5, with 8 nucleotides matching TRBD1. This CDR3 has 19 residues. CDR1 and CDR2 (germline): MNHEY, SMNVEV (reference sequence). The trim removed 5 bases at V and 2 bases at J, leaving 17 bases unmatched. The CDR3 nucleotides read TGTGCCAGCAGTCCCGGGCCCGGCCAGGGGGCGGTGGGCAATCAGCCCCAGCATTTT. Translating gives CASSPGPGQGAVGNQPQHF.

The chain links TRBV3-1 (or the pseudogene TRBV3-2) to TRBJ2-4; D may be TRBD1 (5 bases). CDR1 and CDR2 (germline): LGHDT, YNNKEL (reference sequence). The CDR3 totals 14 residues. Trimming pared 4 bases from V and 9 bases from J, leaving 16 bases between. CDR3 DNA: TGTGCCAGCAGCCTCCCGCACCAGGGTAGCATTCAGTACTTC. This gives the protein CASSLPHQGSIQYF.